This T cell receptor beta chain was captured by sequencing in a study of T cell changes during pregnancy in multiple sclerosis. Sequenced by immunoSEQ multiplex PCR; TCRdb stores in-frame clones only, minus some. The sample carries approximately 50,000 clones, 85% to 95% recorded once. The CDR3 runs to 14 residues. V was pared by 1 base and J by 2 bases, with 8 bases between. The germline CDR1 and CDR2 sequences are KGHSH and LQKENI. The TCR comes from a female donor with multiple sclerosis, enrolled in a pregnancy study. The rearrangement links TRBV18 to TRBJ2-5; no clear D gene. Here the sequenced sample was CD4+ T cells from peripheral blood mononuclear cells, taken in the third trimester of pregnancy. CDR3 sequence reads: CASSPRSGQETQYF. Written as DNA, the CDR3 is TGTGCCAGCTCACCACGGTCAGGACAAGAGACCCAGTACTTC.